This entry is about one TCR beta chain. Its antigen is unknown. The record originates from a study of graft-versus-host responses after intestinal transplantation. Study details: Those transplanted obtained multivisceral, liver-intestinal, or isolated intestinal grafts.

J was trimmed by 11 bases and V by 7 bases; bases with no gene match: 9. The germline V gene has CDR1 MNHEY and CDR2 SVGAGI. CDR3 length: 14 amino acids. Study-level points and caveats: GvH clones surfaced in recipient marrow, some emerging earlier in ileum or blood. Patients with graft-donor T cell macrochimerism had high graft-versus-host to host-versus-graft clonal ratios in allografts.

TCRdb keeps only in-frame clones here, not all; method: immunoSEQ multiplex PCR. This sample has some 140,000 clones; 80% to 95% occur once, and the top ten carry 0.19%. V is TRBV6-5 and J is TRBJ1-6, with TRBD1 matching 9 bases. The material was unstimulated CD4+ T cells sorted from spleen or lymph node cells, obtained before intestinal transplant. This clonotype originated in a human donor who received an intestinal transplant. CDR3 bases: TGTGCCAGCAAGGACAGGGGACGGGTCGCACCCCTCCACTTT. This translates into CASKDRGRVAPLHF.